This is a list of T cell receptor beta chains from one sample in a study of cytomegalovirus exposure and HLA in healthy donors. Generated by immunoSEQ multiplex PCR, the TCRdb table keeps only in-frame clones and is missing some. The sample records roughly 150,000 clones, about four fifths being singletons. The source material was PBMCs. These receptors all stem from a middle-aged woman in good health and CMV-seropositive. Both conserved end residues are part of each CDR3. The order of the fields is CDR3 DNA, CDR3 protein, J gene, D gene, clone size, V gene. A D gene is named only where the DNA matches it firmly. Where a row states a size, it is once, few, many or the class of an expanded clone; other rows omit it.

CDR3 DNA: TGTGCCAGCAGCCAAGAGGTAGGGGGTTACTATGGCTACACCTTC
CDR3 protein: CASSQEVGGYYGYTF
J gene: TRBJ1-2
D gene: -
clone size: -
V gene: TRBV4-2

CDR3 DNA: TGTGCCAGCAGTTCCATGGGTCTAGCGGGCACAGATACGCAGTATTTT
CDR3 protein: CASSSMGLAGTDTQYF
J gene: TRBJ2-3
D gene: TRBD2
clone size: -
V gene: TRBV27

CDR3 DNA: TGTGCCAGCAGCGCCCGGACAGGGGAGGGCAATCAGCCCCAGCATTTT
CDR3 protein: CASSARTGEGNQPQHF
J gene: TRBJ1-5
D gene: TRBD1
clone size: -
V gene: TRBV7-6

CDR3 DNA: TGTGCCAGCAGTCCTTCTACAGGGGGAATCTCCTACGAGCAGTACTTC
CDR3 protein: CASSPSTGGISYEQYF
J gene: TRBJ2-7
D gene: TRBD1
clone size: -
V gene: TRBV27

CDR3 DNA: TGTGCCAGCAGCCCGGGACTAGCGAATGTCTACGAGCAGTACTTC
CDR3 protein: CASSPGLANVYEQYF
J gene: TRBJ2-7
D gene: TRBD2
clone size: few
V gene: TRBV4-2

CDR3 DNA: TGTGCCAGCAGCTTGCAGGGCCAGCTAAACACTGAAGCTTTCTTT
CDR3 protein: CASSLQGQLNTEAFF
J gene: TRBJ1-1
D gene: -
clone size: -
V gene: TRBV5-5

CDR3 DNA: TGTGCCAGCAGCTTGTTACTCCTAGATGGTGGAGATACGCAGTATTTT
CDR3 protein: CASSLLLLDGGDTQYF
J gene: TRBJ2-3
D gene: -
clone size: -
V gene: TRBV5-6

CDR3 DNA: TGCGCCAGCAGCCTATATACACAGACCACTGAAGCTTTCTTT
CDR3 protein: CASSLYTQTTEAFF
J gene: TRBJ1-1
D gene: -
clone size: -
V gene: TRBV5-1

CDR3 DNA: TGTGCCAGCAGCTTTCGGGGTTCCCGAGGCGGGGAGCTGTTTTTT
CDR3 protein: CASSFRGSRGGELFF
J gene: TRBJ2-2
D gene: -
clone size: -
V gene: TRBV5-4

CDR3 DNA: TGTGCCAGCACCCACGGGTCCAACTCCTACGAGCAGTACTTC
CDR3 protein: CASTHGSNSYEQYF
J gene: TRBJ2-7
D gene: -
clone size: -
V gene: TRBV6-6

CDR3 DNA: TGTGCCAGCAGTTTACGAGGAACCCTCCTCGAGCAGTACTTC
CDR3 protein: CASSLRGTLLEQYF
J gene: TRBJ2-7
D gene: -
clone size: -
V gene: TRBV28

CDR3 DNA: TGTGCCAGCAGCTTGCGGTCCGGGACTAGCGGGAGAAATGAGCAGTTCTTC
CDR3 protein: CASSLRSGTSGRNEQFF
J gene: TRBJ2-1
D gene: TRBD2
clone size: once
V gene: TRBV11-2

CDR3 DNA: TGTGCCATCAGTGAGTCGACTCGGGATCAGCCCCAGCATTTT
CDR3 protein: CAISESTRDQPQHF
J gene: TRBJ1-5
D gene: -
clone size: -
V gene: TRBV10-3

CDR3 DNA: TGTTCCAGCAGTTTGTTTCCCAGGGGGCGTGAAGAGACCCAGTACTTC
CDR3 protein: CSSSLFPRGREETQYF
J gene: TRBJ2-5
D gene: TRBD1
clone size: -
V gene: TRBV7-9

CDR3 DNA: TGTGCCAGCAGGACACAGGGGACCGGGGAGCTGTTTTTT
CDR3 protein: CASRTQGTGELFF
J gene: TRBJ2-2
D gene: TRBD1
clone size: -
V gene: TRBV6-1